Listed here are 14 T cell receptor beta chains from one sample, sequenced in a study of CD8+ T cells in alopecia areata. The treatment was: oral pan-JAK inhibitor, 5-10 mg twice daily. The sequencing template was cDNA reverse transcribed from extracted RNA. Assay used: immunoSEQ multiplex PCR; TCRdb lists only in-frame clones, some missing. The table lists 95,000 to 150,000 clones, around 63% of them singletons. Sequenced here: CD4+ T cells sorted from blood, sampled at week 4, from a patient treated with tofacitinib. All receptors derive from a human donor with alopecia areata.

The rearrangement joins TRBV19 to TRBJ2-7, with 9 bases aligning to TRBD1. The trim removed 8 bases at V and 3 bases at J, leaving 8 bases unmatched. In germline, CDR1 is LNHDA, CDR2 SQIVND (reference sequence). The CDR3 covers 14 residues. The chain's CDR3 is CASSDRGKDYEQYF. In nucleotides, the CDR3 is TGTGCCAGTTCGGACAGGGGCAAGGACTACGAGCAGTACTTC.

The rearrangement links TRBV11-2 to TRBJ2-5; TRBD2 aligns across 8 bases. The J segment lost 5 bases and the V segment lost 5 bases, leaving 19 bases of the junction unmatched. The CDR3 is made up of 18 amino acids. CDR1 and CDR2 (germline): SGHAT, FQNNGV. The CDR3 reads CASSLRNRGGLVVETQYF. The CDR3 DNA sequence: TGTGCCAGCAGCCTAAGAAACCGGGGGGGCCTTGTCGTCGAGACCCAGTACTTC.

This chain uses TRBV30 with TRBJ1-1; 8 bases align to TRBD1. Germline CDR1 reads GTSNPN; CDR2 reads SVGIG (reference sequence). The V gene end was trimmed by 2 bases and the J gene end by 10 bases; junction bases not matched to a gene: 9. The CDR3 sequence is 13 residues long. CDR3 region: CAWSPRGLVGAFF. The CDR3 DNA follows: TGTGCCTGGAGTCCCAGGGGGCTCGTCGGAGCTTTCTTT.

The J gene is TRBJ2-2, the V gene TRBV7-8; 8 positions agree with TRBD1. J gave up 9 bases and V 4 bases, and 7 bases lay outside the gene matches. This CDR3 region has 14 residues. Germline V lookup: CDR1 SGHVS, CDR2 FQNEAQ. The CDR3: CASSSSGQGRELFF. The CDR3 DNA reads as TGTGCCAGCAGCTCGAGCGGACAGGGTCGGGAGCTGTTTTTT.

This clone was counted a few times. Here the CDR3 reads CATSRPTGLAGLQETQYF. The CDR3 DNA sequence: TGTGCCACCAGCAGACCAACGGGGCTAGCGGGGCTCCAAGAGACCCAGTACTTC. V is TRBV15 and J is TRBJ2-5; 9 bases line up with TRBD2. CDR1 and CDR2 (germline): LNHNV, YYDKDF (reference sequence). The CDR3 length is 18 residues. After removal of 2 bases from V and 1 base from J, the junction contained 11 bases not matched to a gene.

The CDR3, as DNA: TGCGCCAGCAGCCCACCTTTAGCGGTAGACGGTGAGACCCAGTACTTC. Translation: CASSPPLAVDGETQYF. This rearrangement joins TRBV5-1 to TRBJ2-5, with D possibly matching TRBD2 (6 bases). Germline lookup yields CDR1 SGHRS and CDR2 YFSETQ. This CDR3 has 16 residues. The ends were cut back, 4 bases at V and 5 bases at J, with 21 bases in the middle.

This clone was observed a handful of times. V gene TRBV4-1 combines with J gene TRBJ1-2; no clear D. The V end was cut by 0 bases, the J end by 3 bases, with 11 bases between. The CDR3 sequence is 15 residues long. Germline V gene data show CDR1 as MGHRA and CDR2 as YSYEKL. CDR3 amino acids: CASSQDVYRYYGYTF. In DNA, the CDR3 is TGCGCCAGCAGCCAAGATGTTTACCGATACTATGGCTACACCTTC.

CDR3 DNA sequence: TGTGCCAGCAGCTTACAGCTAGCGGCTCATGAGCAGTTCTTC. This gives the protein CASSLQLAAHEQFF. The chain uses TRBV7-9 and TRBJ2-1; 7 nucleotides line up with TRBD2. With V trimmed by 2 bases and J by 8 bases, 6 bases remained unmatched. The CDR3 sequence is 14 residues long. Germline V CDR1 and CDR2: SEHNR, FQNEAQ (reference sequence).

The chain combines TRBV10-3 with TRBJ2-5, with D unresolved. Trimming pared 10 bases from V and 2 bases from J, leaving 14 bases between. The CDR3 is 13 amino acids. Germline V gene data show CDR1 as ENHRY and CDR2 as SYGVKD. Here the CDR3 DNA reads TGTGCCACCTCCCGGGTCAGGCAAGAGACCCAGTACTTC. Translating gives CATSRVRQETQYF.

The chain joins TRBV7-2 to TRBJ2-7; tentative D call: TRBD1 (6 bases). Trimming stripped 0 bases from V and 6 bases from J, with 15 bases between. The CDR3 runs 15 residues. Germline CDR1 is SGHTA and CDR2 is FQGNSA. Written as DNA, the CDR3 is TGTGCCAGCAGCTTAGCTGGCCTCAGGGGAAGCGAGCAGTACTTC. Translation: CASSLAGLRGSEQYF.

This chain joins TRBV7-2 and TRBJ1-2; D is unclear. Trimming stripped 3 bases from V and 4 bases from J, with 15 bases between. The germline CDR1 and CDR2 sequences are SGHTA and FQGNSA. There are 15 residues in the CDR3. CDR3 nucleotide sequence: TGTGCCAGCAGCTTGTCATTCCGGGCGGGCTATGGCTACACCTTC. It yields the protein CASSLSFRAGYGYTF.

This clone was seen only once. V usage is TRBV4-1 and J usage is TRBJ1-1, with 8 bases fitting TRBD1. Germline V lookup: CDR1 MGHRA, CDR2 YSYEKL. J lost 1 base, V lost 4 bases, and 8 bases had no gene match. This CDR3 comprises 16 residues. The DNA of the CDR3 is TGCGCCAGCAGCCGCGGACAGGGCCGGTCGAACACTGAAGCTTTCTTT. This codes for CASSRGQGRSNTEAFF.

This clone was observed a few times. This chain uses TRBV10-3 with TRBJ1-2; the D gene is possibly TRBD1 (5 bases). The V end was cut by 0 bases, the J end by 8 bases, with 13 bases between. Germline CDR1 is ENHRY and CDR2 is SYGVKD. The CDR3 sequence is 14 residues long. The DNA for the CDR3 is TGTGCCATCAGTGAGTCGGCAGTTCGGGACGGCTACACCTTC. Its translation: CAISESAVRDGYTF.

The chain combines TRBV30 with TRBJ1-2; 7 bases are shared with TRBD1. The CDR3 covers 14 residues. Germline loops: CDR1 GTSNPN, CDR2 SVGIG (reference sequence). V lost 3 bases and J lost 3; bases outside the gene matches: 7. The CDR3 sequence: CAWRRRGSDYGYTF. CDR3 DNA: TGTGCCTGGAGACGCAGGGGGAGTGACTATGGCTACACCTTC.